A selection of T cell receptor beta chains follows, all from one sample in a study of cytomegalovirus exposure and HLA in healthy donors. TCRdb's table, derived via immunoSEQ multiplex PCR, lists solely in-frame clones and lacks some. The table records over 150,000 clones, over 70% of them present only once. The sequencing input was PBMCs. The source is a woman aged 45-65 years in good health and CMV-seropositive. Both conserved end residues are trimmed from each CDR3. The D gene is left open where the match is weak.

J gene,V gene,D gene,CDR3 protein
TRBJ1-1,TRBV7-9,NA,ASSLDTLNTEAF
TRBJ2-1,TRBV19,TRBD2,ASSTPSGSRDEQF
TRBJ1-6,TRBV6-5,NA,ASRRAVNNSPLH
TRBJ2-2,TRBV29-1,NA,SGSRGLTGELF
TRBJ2-5,TRBV5-6,TRBD1,ASSLPGQGSAQY
TRBJ2-3,TRBV4-1,TRBD1,ASSQDAQGAGTDTQY
TRBJ2-1,TRBV7-3,TRBD2,ASSSAGGNEQF
TRBJ2-2,TRBV5-1,TRBD1,ASSLEGANTGELF
TRBJ2-3,TRBV5-4,NA,ASSNPRAVTDTQY
TRBJ2-5,TRBV4-3,NA,ASSQGLQETQY
TRBJ2-7,TRBV6-6,TRBD2,ASSPGTSGGSYEQY
TRBJ1-1,TRBV7-6,NA,ASSLAEDTEAF
TRBJ2-7,TRBV19,NA,ASSIGHRVPSYEQY
TRBJ2-7,TRBV28,TRBD2,ASSFASRGRASYEQY
TRBJ1-1,TRBV27,NA,ASSSQDGGDTEAF
TRBJ1-2,TRBV4-3,NA,ASSPQGDYGYT
TRBJ1-2,TRBV6-5,TRBD1,ASARQGYGYT
TRBJ2-7,TRBV27,TRBD2,ASSLSVSRLAGNYEQY
TRBJ2-6,TRBV12-1,NA,ASSFEGQGALSGANVLT
TRBJ2-7,TRBV5-1,TRBD1,ASSSWTGEEQY
TRBJ2-5,TRBV5-5,NA,ASSTRVTQETQY
TRBJ2-1,TRBV14,NA,ASSRPFTDHNEQF
TRBJ1-2,TRBV11-2,NA,ASSLSAGQRYT
TRBJ1-5,TRBV6-5,TRBD1,ASSLGQGSNQPQH
TRBJ1-1,TRBV28,NA,ASSTGGAEAF
TRBJ1-2,TRBV11-2,NA,ASSLDRDHGYT
TRBJ2-2,TRBV4-3,NA,ASSQDYRLTGELF
TRBJ1-2,TRBV27,TRBD1,ASSLGPGQGHYGYT
TRBJ1-1,TRBV6-1,NA,ASKDRYTEAF
TRBJ1-4,TRBV11-3,NA,ASSSRGEGNEKLF
TRBJ1-1,TRBV6-6,TRBD1,ASSVQGATEAF
TRBJ1-1,TRBV5-4,NA,ASKGSGYTEAF
TRBJ1-1,TRBV11-2,TRBD1,ASSLAQWTGAF
TRBJ1-2,TRBV6-5,NA,ASRMLQGGYT
TRBJ2-5,TRBV5-6,NA,ASSFGRGTLQETQY
TRBJ1-6,TRBV2,TRBD1,ASRTGTANSPLH
TRBJ2-2,TRBV4-1,NA,ASSQVKTVYTGELF
TRBJ1-2,TRBV7-9,NA,ASSSLLEVRGYT
TRBJ1-6,TRBV5-6,NA,ASSPRQIRNSPLH
TRBJ2-7,TRBV18,TRBD1,ASSPWTGGSYEQY
TRBJ1-1,TRBV30,TRBD1,AWSRGQENTEAF
TRBJ1-4,TRBV6-1,TRBD1,ASSEVRQGGANEKLF
TRBJ2-5,TRBV29-1,TRBD2,SVIPGLAGDAETQY
TRBJ2-7,TRBV27,TRBD1,ASSLEGAGRSSYEQY
TRBJ1-4,TRBV5-1,TRBD1,ASSFLGTAEKLF
TRBJ2-3,TRBV7-3,TRBD2,ASSSGLAGGADTQY
TRBJ2-3,TRBV9,NA,ASSVEGRSAADTQY
TRBJ1-3,TRBV30,NA,AWSALLVGNTIY
TRBJ2-7,TRBV9,NA,ASSLKHEGVEQY
TRBJ2-5,TRBV6-5,NA,ASTGVGGQETQY
TRBJ2-1,TRBV5-1,NA,ASSLATENNEQF
TRBJ1-1,TRBV7-3,NA,ASSLNPATNTEAF
TRBJ1-4,TRBV14,NA,ASSQGSAEKLF